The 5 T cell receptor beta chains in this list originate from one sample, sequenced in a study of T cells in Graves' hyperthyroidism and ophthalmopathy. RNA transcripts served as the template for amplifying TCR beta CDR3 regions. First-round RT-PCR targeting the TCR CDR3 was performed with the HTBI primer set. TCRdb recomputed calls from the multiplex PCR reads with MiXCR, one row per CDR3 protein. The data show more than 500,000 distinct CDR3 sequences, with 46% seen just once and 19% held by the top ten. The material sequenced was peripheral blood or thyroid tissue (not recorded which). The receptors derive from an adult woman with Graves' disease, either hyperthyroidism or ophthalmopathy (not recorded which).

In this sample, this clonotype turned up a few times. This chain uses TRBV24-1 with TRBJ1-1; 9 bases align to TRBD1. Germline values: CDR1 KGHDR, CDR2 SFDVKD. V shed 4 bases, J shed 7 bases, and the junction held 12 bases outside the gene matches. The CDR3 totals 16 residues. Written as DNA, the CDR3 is TGTGCCACCAGTGACTCCAGGGACAGGGAGTTGGGTGAAGCTTTCTTT. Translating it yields CATSDSRDRELGEAFF.

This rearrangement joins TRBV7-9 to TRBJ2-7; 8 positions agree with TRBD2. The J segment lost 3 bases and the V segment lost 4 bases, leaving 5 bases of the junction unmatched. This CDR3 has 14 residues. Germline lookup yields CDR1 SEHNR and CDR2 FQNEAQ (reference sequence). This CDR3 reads CASSWTSLNYEQYF. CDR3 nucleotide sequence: TGTGCCAGCAGCTGGACTAGCCTAAACTACGAGCAGTACTTC.

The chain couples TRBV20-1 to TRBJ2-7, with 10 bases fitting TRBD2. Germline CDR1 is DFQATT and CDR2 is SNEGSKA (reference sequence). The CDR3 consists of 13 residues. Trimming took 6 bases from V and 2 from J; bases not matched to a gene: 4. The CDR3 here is CSAGAGGPYEQYF. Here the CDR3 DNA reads TGCAGTGCGGGAGCGGGAGGGCCCTACGAGCAGTACTTC.

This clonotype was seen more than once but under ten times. The CDR3 DNA reads as TGCGCCAGCAGCCGCAGATCGGAGGCGGATGAAAAACTGTTTTTT. Translating gives CASSRRSEADEKLFF. The chain is built from TRBV4-1 and TRBJ1-4; D call uncertain. Between the trimmed V and J ends, which lost 4 bases and 6 bases, there was a span of 15 bases. The germline V gene encodes CDR1 MGHRA and CDR2 YSYEKL. The CDR3 loop spans 15 amino acids.

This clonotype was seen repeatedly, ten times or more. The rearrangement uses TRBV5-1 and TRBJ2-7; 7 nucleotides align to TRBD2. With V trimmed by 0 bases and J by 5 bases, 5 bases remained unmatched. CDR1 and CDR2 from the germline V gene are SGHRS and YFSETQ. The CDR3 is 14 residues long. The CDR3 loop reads CASSLGAGSDEQYF. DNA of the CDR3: TGCGCCAGCAGCTTGGGAGCGGGGAGCGACGAGCAGTACTTC. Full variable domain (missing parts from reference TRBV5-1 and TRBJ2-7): KAGVTQTPRYLIKTRGQQVTLSCSPISGHRSVSWYQQTPGQGLQFLFEYFSETQRNKGNFPGRFSGRQFSNSRSEMNVSTLELGDSALYLCASSLGAGSDEQYFGPGTRLTVT.